A single sample is the source of the 22 T cell receptor beta chains below, sequenced in a study of lymphopenia after photon versus proton radiotherapy. Sequenced by immunoSEQ multiplex PCR; TCRdb stores in-frame clones only, minus some. The sample includes over 50,000 clones, more than 75% of them seen just once. The sequences come from peripheral blood, collected from a patient treated with photon-based radiotherapy. The receptors stem from a man in his forties with gastric cancer.

The chain uses TRBV19 and TRBJ2-2; D may be TRBD1 or TRBD2 (5 bases each). Germline CDR1 reads LNHDA; CDR2 reads SQIVND (reference sequence). This CDR3 comprises 13 residues. Deletions cut 7 bases from V and 6 bases from J, with 12 bases between. The CDR3 DNA reads TGTGCCAGTACCCTAGAGGGGTCCGGGGAGCTGTTTTTT. Its translation is CASTLEGSGELFF.

The V and J genes are TRBV27 and TRBJ2-2; a weak D match, TRBD1 (5 bases). This CDR3 is built from 15 residues. V was trimmed by 4 bases and J by 3 bases, leaving 12 bases between them. Germline values: CDR1 MNHEY, CDR2 SMNVEV (reference sequence). CDR3 in amino acids: CASSSPDRYTGELFF. The DNA for the CDR3 is TGTGCCAGCAGTTCCCCAGACAGATACACCGGGGAGCTGTTTTTT.

The chain employs TRBV9 and TRBJ2-5; D uncertain. CDR1 is SGDLS, CDR2 YYNGEE, per germline. The CDR3 length is 13 residues. V lost 0 bases and J lost 4, with 7 bases in between. The CDR3 is CASSVATTETQYF. The CDR3 DNA reads TGTGCCAGCAGCGTAGCGACGACAGAGACCCAGTACTTC.

The J gene is TRBJ1-1, the V gene TRBV7-2; possibly TRBD1 for D (5 bases). There are 14 residues in the CDR3. Trimming shortened V by 3 bases and J by 0 bases, and 8 bases separated the two germline ends. From germline, CDR1 is SGHTA and CDR2 FQGNSA. CDR3 bases: TGTGCCAGCAGCTTTTCCAGGGTGAACACTGAAGCTTTCTTT. This sequence encodes CASSFSRVNTEAFF.

V and J are TRBV9 and TRBJ2-2, with TRBD1 identical over 7 bases. There are 15 residues in the CDR3. In germline, CDR1 is SGDLS, CDR2 YYNGEE. J gave up 5 bases and V 4 bases, and 8 bases lay outside the gene matches. CDR3 nucleotides: TGTGCCAGCAGCCCCCGACAGGGATTTACCGGGGAGCTGTTTTTT. Its translation: CASSPRQGFTGELFF. The variable domain in full, completed from reference TRBV9 and TRBJ2-2, reads DSGVTQTPKHLITATGQRVTLRCSPRSGDLSVYWYQQSLDQGLQFLIQYYNGEERAKGNILERFSAQQFPDLHSELNLSSLELGDSALYFCASSPRQGFTGELFFGEGSRLTVL.

This sequence joins TRBV18 and TRBJ1-6; D not certain. This CDR3 contains 14 residues. Germline V gives CDR1 KGHSH, CDR2 LQKENI. V was shortened by 1 base and J by 5 bases, with 6 bases between the two germline ends. The CDR3 spells CASSPQGDNSPLHF. CDR3 sequence (DNA): TGTGCCAGCTCACCACAGGGCGATAATTCACCCCTCCACTTT.

The chain uses TRBV9 and TRBJ1-2; perhaps TRBD1 as D (5 bases). Germline lookup yields CDR1 SGDLS and CDR2 YYNGEE. The length of the CDR3 is 16 residues. V lost 0 bases and J 2 bases, leaving 14 bases between the germline ends. The CDR3 protein is CASSVDTGRGNYGYTF. The CDR3, as DNA: TGTGCCAGCAGCGTAGATACAGGCAGAGGAAACTATGGCTACACCTTC.

The V and J genes are TRBV7-8 and TRBJ1-3, with D maybe TRBD1 (6 bases). Germline V CDR1 and CDR2: SGHVS, FQNEAQ. Deletions cut 5 bases from V and 7 bases from J, with 12 bases between. The CDR3 extends over 13 amino acids. CDR3 loop: CASSPRTANTIYF. In DNA, the CDR3 is TGTGCCAGCAGCCCAAGGACAGCTAACACCATATATTTT.

The chain links TRBV30 to TRBJ2-1; 8 positions agree with TRBD2. J lost 15 bases, V lost 3 bases, and 13 bases had no gene match. The germline gives CDR1 GTSNPN, CDR2 SVGIG (reference sequence). This CDR3 contains 13 residues. The CDR3 DNA is TGTGCCTGGAGCGGTTCGGGAGGGCCGCATAGGTTCTTC. Its translation: CAWSGSGGPHRFF.

V and J are TRBV5-1 and TRBJ1-2; possibly TRBD1 for D (5 bases). The CDR3 is 12 amino acids. The germline V gene encodes CDR1 SGHRS and CDR2 YFSETQ. The ends were cut back, 6 bases at V and 4 bases at J, with 10 bases in the middle. As DNA, the CDR3 is TGCGCCAGCAAGGACACAGTCTATGGCTACACCTTC. It yields the protein CASKDTVYGYTF. The complete variable domain, with remaining parts taken from reference TRBV5-1 and TRBJ1-2, reads KAGVTQTPRYLIKTRGQQVTLSCSPISGHRSVSWYQQTPGQGLQFLFEYFSETQRNKGNFPGRFSGRQFSNSRSEMNVSTLELGDSALYLCASKDTVYGYTFGSGTRLTVV.

The V call is TRBV7-2, the J call TRBJ2-7; 11 bases match TRBD2. The J segment lost 4 bases and the V segment lost 5 bases, leaving 7 bases of the junction unmatched. The CDR3 is made up of 15 amino acids. The germline V gene has CDR1 SGHTA and CDR2 FQGNSA. CDR3: CASSPIAGGPYEQYF. CDR3 nucleotides: TGTGCCAGCAGCCCGATAGCGGGGGGGCCTTACGAGCAGTACTTC.

This chain links TRBV9 with TRBJ2-7; either TRBD1 or TRBD2 may fit D (6 bases each). V was shortened by 3 bases and J by 2 bases, with 9 bases between the two germline ends. In germline, CDR1 is SGDLS, CDR2 YYNGEE. The CDR3 runs to 13 residues. As DNA, the CDR3 is TGTGCCAGCAGCGCCGGGGGCACCTACGAGCAGTACTTC. Its protein product is CASSAGGTYEQYF. Combining the CDR3 with reference TRBV9 and TRBJ2-7 gives the whole variable domain DSGVTQTPKHLITATGQRVTLRCSPRSGDLSVYWYQQSLDQGLQFLIQYYNGEERAKGNILERFSAQQFPDLHSELNLSSLELGDSALYFCASSAGGTYEQYFGPGTRLTVT.

In DNA form, the CDR3 reads TGTGCCAGCAGCTTAACGACAGCTTATAATTCACCCCTCCACTTT. Protein sequence: CASSLTTAYNSPLHF. The J gene is TRBJ1-6, the V gene TRBV7-3; a weak D match, TRBD1 (5 bases). The CDR3 consists of 15 residues. CDR1 SGHTA and CDR2 FQGTGA come from the germline V gene. V was cut by 0 bases and J by 4 bases, with 7 bases left in between.

The J gene is TRBJ2-2, the V gene TRBV7-6; TRBD1 matches 8 bases. The CDR3 consists of 16 residues. Unmatched junction bases numbered 2, after V lost 0 bases and J lost 2 bases. CDR1 is SGHVS, CDR2 FNYEAQ, per germline. CDR3 sequence: CASSLAQGANTGELFF. CDR3 DNA sequence: TGTGCCAGCAGCTTAGCGCAGGGGGCCAACACCGGGGAGCTGTTTTTT.

This clone was found a few times. The rearrangement links TRBV19 to TRBJ1-2; D unclear. V lost 3 bases to trimming and J lost 7 bases, with 12 bases between them. The CDR3 loop spans 13 amino acids. Germline lookup yields CDR1 LNHDA and CDR2 SQIVND (reference sequence). The CDR3 DNA reads TGTGCCAGTAGTATTGGGATTATCGTTGGCTACACCTTC. This translates into CASSIGIIVGYTF.

The V gene is TRBV11-2, the J gene TRBJ2-7; D unclear. This CDR3 spans 15 amino acids. The V end lost 1 base, the J end lost 3 bases, and 13 bases lay between the germline ends. Germline lookup yields CDR1 SGHAT and CDR2 FQNNGV. CDR3 sequence reads: CASSLVAPSGYEQYF. For the CDR3, the DNA is TGTGCCAGCAGCTTAGTTGCCCCGTCTGGCTACGAGCAGTACTTC.

The chain recombines TRBV5-1 with TRBJ1-1, with 7 bases fitting TRBD1. With 4 bases clipped from V and 3 bases from J, the junction kept 3 bases outside the gene matches. Germline V gene sequence: CDR1 SGHRS, CDR2 YFSETQ. This CDR3 is built from 13 residues. DNA for the CDR3: TGCGCCAGCAGCCCCACAGGGGACACTGAAGCTTTCTTT. Residues: CASSPTGDTEAFF.

The chain joins TRBV14 to TRBJ2-5, with a tentative D call TRBD2 (6 bases). The CDR3 runs 12 residues. Deletions cut 2 bases from V and 5 bases from J, with 6 bases between. CDR1 SGHDN and CDR2 FVKESK come from the germline V gene. The CDR3 DNA reads TGTGCCAGCAGCCAAAGCGGGGAGACCCAGTACTTC. Residues: CASSQSGETQYF.

The V call is TRBV5-6, the J call TRBJ2-2, with D possibly TRBD1 on 5 matching bases. Germline V gives CDR1 SGHDT, CDR2 YYEEEE. V lost 5 bases and J 5 bases, leaving 13 bases between the germline ends. This CDR3 contains 14 residues. The CDR3 spells CASRRDSRTGELFF. As DNA, the CDR3 is TGTGCCAGCAGAAGAGACAGCCGGACCGGGGAGCTGTTTTTT.

The chain couples TRBV5-1 to TRBJ2-5; 12 nucleotides agree with TRBD2. Germline lookup yields CDR1 SGHRS and CDR2 YFSETQ. The length of the CDR3 is 16 residues. V lost 0 bases and J lost 2; bases outside the gene matches: 2. CDR3 region: CASSLALAGGQETQYF. The CDR3 DNA reads as TGCGCCAGCAGCTTGGCACTAGCGGGGGGACAAGAGACCCAGTACTTC.

The sample holds one count of this clone. The gene calls are TRBV19 and TRBJ1-2; TRBD1 aligns across 7 bases. Unmatched junction bases numbered 16, after V lost 7 bases and J lost 2 bases. The CDR3 has 17 amino acids. Per the germline V gene, CDR1 is LNHDA and CDR2 is SQIVND (reference sequence). CDR3: CASTSPIPGRGNYGYTF. Here the CDR3 DNA reads TGTGCCAGTACCTCACCCATTCCCGGCAGGGGGAACTATGGCTACACCTTC.

A few counts support this clone. The J gene is TRBJ1-6, the V gene TRBV27, with D possibly TRBD1 on 6 matching bases. CDR3 length: 15 amino acids. Trimming took 3 bases from V and 6 from J, leaving 12 bases between them. Per germline, CDR1 MNHEY and CDR2 SMNVEV (reference sequence). DNA for the CDR3: TGTGCCAGCAGTTTCCTACAGGGAGGTAATTCACCCCTCCACTTT. Encoded protein: CASSFLQGGNSPLHF.